The T cell receptor (beta chain) described here comes from a study of somatic mutations in cytotoxic T cells in rheumatoid arthritis. Whole-study context: Flow-sorting brought some V beta antibody-stained T-cell populations to nearly 100% purity, V beta1+ cells sequenced for TCRB among them.

The method was immunoSEQ multiplex PCR; TCRdb's version includes in-frame clones alone and lacks a portion of them. The repertoire holds some 13,000 clones, with approximately 80% as singletons. Concerning this clone: Its specificity is unknown.

Broader study findings: Reported slight underrepresentation of TRBV07 in rheumatoid arthritis patients was not subjected to multiple-comparison adjustment.

Positive selection with magnetic beads achieved the isolation of CD4+ and CD8+ cells, followed by a flow cytometry check of purity. The CDR3 spans 14 residues. Germline CDR1 reads MNHEY; CDR2 reads SMNVEV (reference sequence). V gave up 6 bases and J gave up 3 bases; unmatched junction bases: 1. The chain uses TRBV27 and TRBJ2-1; 11 positions agree with TRBD1. The TCR sequence derives from an adult with rheumatoid arthritis. Material: CD8+ T cells sorted from blood. DNA for the CDR3: TGTGCCAGCAGCGGGACAGGGGGCTACAATGAGCAGTTCTTC. Its protein product is CASSGTGGYNEQFF.